Below, 10 T cell receptor beta chains from the same sample are listed, as sequenced in a study of cytomegalovirus exposure and HLA in healthy donors (dated by TCRdb to the late 2010s). Preparation of the library involved the immunoSEQ multiplex PCR assay. For the multiplex PCR, a mixture combining 60 forward primers for TCR Vbeta segments and 13 reverse primers for TCR Jbeta segments was used. Entries here come from immuneACCESS through TCRdb and include only in-frame sequences with V and J called. Some clones fail to appear in such tables; in the studies checked, an unresolved V gene covers under half of the shortfall, and the cause of the remainder is unknown. This specimen's table enumerates about 120,000 clones. 1.5% to 2% of the sample is taken by the ten largest. Sequenced material: PBMCs. These receptors came from a woman in her 40s in good health and CMV-seropositive.

This chain connects TRBV10-3 to TRBJ2-7, with 9 bases identical to TRBD1. Germline V gene sequence: CDR1 ENHRY, CDR2 SYGVKD. The CDR3 has 13 amino acids. J lost 7 bases, V lost 6 bases, and 7 bases had no gene match. CDR3 nucleotides: TGTGCCATCAGCCACGGGACAGGGCCTGAGCAGTACTTC. Its translation: CAISHGTGPEQYF.

The chain couples TRBV15 to TRBJ2-6; D is uncertain. Germline V gene lookup returns CDR1 LNHNV and CDR2 YYDKDF (reference sequence). Trimming left V 5 bases short and J 0 bases short, with 8 bases between. This CDR3 is 15 amino acids long. The DNA of the CDR3 is TGTGCCACCAGCGGTCACAGCTCTGGGGCCAACGTCCTGACTTTC. Translated, it gives CATSGHSSGANVLTF.

The genes are TRBV6-1 and TRBJ2-2; 8 bases fit TRBD1. V was clipped by 7 bases and J by 5 bases; unmatched bases: 6. The CDR3 is made up of 14 amino acids. Germline V gives CDR1 MNHNS, CDR2 SASEGT. The CDR3 coding sequence is TGTGCCAGCATCAGGGGGCAAAGGACCGGGGAGCTGTTTTTT. The encoded protein is CASIRGQRTGELFF.

The J gene is TRBJ2-7, the V gene TRBV28; 8 nucleotides match TRBD2. The germline V gene encodes CDR1 MDHEN and CDR2 SYDVKM. Unmatched junction bases numbered 3, after V lost 2 bases and J lost 3 bases. This CDR3 has 14 amino acids. For the CDR3, the DNA is TGTGCCAGCAGTTTACGCGGGGGGTACTACGAGCAGTACTTC. It encodes CASSLRGGYYEQYF. Supplemented by reference TRBV28 and TRBJ2-7, the full variable domain reads DVKVTQSSRYLVKRTGEKVFLECVQDMDHENMFWYRQDPGLGLRLIYFSYDVKMKEKGDIPEGYSVSREKKERFSLILESASTNQTSMYLCASSLRGGYYEQYFGPGTRLTVT.

The chain carries TRBV6-5 and TRBJ1-4; 7 bases match TRBD1. CDR3 length: 13 residues. CDR1 is MNHEY, CDR2 SVGAGI, per germline. With V trimmed by 4 bases and J by 8 bases, 4 bases remained unmatched. The CDR3 DNA is TGTGCCAGCAGTTTTCGGACAGGCGAAAAACTGTTTTTT. Translation: CASSFRTGEKLFF.

The chain is built from TRBV30 and TRBJ2-7; 9 bases fit TRBD2. Germline trimming cut 2 bases from V and 3 bases from J; bases unmatched to any gene: 8. Germline CDR1 and CDR2: GTSNPN and SVGIG (reference sequence). CDR3 length equals 15 residues. The CDR3 spells CAWSPGQAGGYEQYF. CDR3 coding DNA: TGTGCCTGGAGTCCCGGTCAAGCGGGAGGCTACGAGCAGTACTTC.

The chain is built from TRBV6-5 and TRBJ2-7; D gene ambiguous. This CDR3 is 11 amino acids long. Germline V gene lookup returns CDR1 MNHEY and CDR2 SVGAGI. The V and J ends lost 7 bases and 7 bases respectively, with 11 bases between them. DNA for the CDR3: TGTGCCAGCACCCGTGGTGCGGAGCAGTACTTC. Its translation is CASTRGAEQYF.

The rearrangement uses TRBV19 and TRBJ2-2, with 10 bases identical to TRBD1. V lost 7 bases to trimming and J lost 6 bases; unmatched junction nucleotides: 2. This CDR3 comprises 13 residues. Germline values: CDR1 LNHDA, CDR2 SQIVND (reference sequence). The CDR3: CASTGTGAGELFF. In DNA, the CDR3 is TGTGCCAGTACCGGGACAGGGGCCGGGGAGCTGTTTTTT.

The V and J genes are TRBV13 and TRBJ2-3, with TRBD2 matching over 8 bases. V lost 1 base, J lost 3 bases, and 9 bases stayed unmatched. The CDR3 loop spans 17 amino acids. Germline V gene sequence: CDR1 PRHDT, CDR2 FYEKMQ (reference sequence). CDR3 nucleotides: TGTGCCAGCAGCTTAGATGGGGCTAGCGGGCGTACAGATACGCAGTATTTT. Amino acid sequence: CASSLDGASGRTDTQYF.

The chain combines TRBV2 with TRBJ2-7, with D unclear. Deletions cut 3 bases from V and 6 bases from J, with 6 bases between. Germline V CDR1 and CDR2: SNHLY, FYNNEI. CDR3 length equals 11 residues. CDR3 sequence reads: CASSDHSEQYF. The DNA for the CDR3 is TGTGCCAGCAGTGACCACAGCGAGCAGTACTTC.